This TCR beta chain was identified in a study of breast tumors, draining lymph nodes, adjacent tissues. Trimming removed 7 bases at V and 2 bases at J, with 12 bases between. The V gene's germline CDR1 is MNHEY and CDR2 SVGAGI. The CDR3 spans 14 residues. The study's findings and limits: Tumor repertoires ranked between lymph nodes and nontumor tissue in diversity, with V and J gene preferences.

In TCRdb, the multiplex PCR reads were re-called with MiXCR into one record per CDR3 protein. The sample has approximately 170,000 distinct CDR3 sequences; 30% to 35% are singletons. The lymph nodes were axillary draining lymph nodes from breast cancer patients. This clonotype was counted at least ten times. Its antigen remains unknown. The source is a female donor with breast cancer. Some clones in this sample may be carry-over from other donors' samples. The chain joins TRBV6-5 to TRBJ2-1; a weak D match, TRBD1 (5 bases). What was sequenced was axillary lymph node tissue. In DNA form, the CDR3 reads TGTGCCAGCAAAGTGTCAGGGACCTACAATGAGCAGTTCTTC. Amino acids: CASKVSGTYNEQFF.